This T cell receptor beta chain came from a study of CD8+CD57+ T cells in acquired aplastic anemia. This clonotype was picked up one time. Trimming took 9 bases from V and 7 from J; bases not matched to a gene: 15. The CDR3 runs to 15 residues. Germline V lookup: CDR1 SNHLY, CDR2 FYNNEI. The template used for profiling TCR beta VDJ and CDR3 was genomic DNA. In TCRdb, the reads were re-called with MiXCR into one record per CDR3 protein. The sample has tens of thousands of distinct CDR3 sequences, over 45% seen once; the top ten hold roughly 2.5%. The TCR originated in a human donor in good health, serving as a control. Input material: sorted CD4+, CD8+, or CD8+CD57+ T cells (not recorded which) from PBMCs. The chain carries TRBV2 and TRBJ2-3; TRBD2 matches at 8 bases. CDR3 sequence (DNA): TGTGCCAGTCGCGGGGGGACCTCCCTCACGCATACGCAGTATTTT. Its protein product is CASRGGTSLTHTQYF. Looking up the rest from reference TRBV2 and TRBJ2-3 gives the full variable domain: EPEVTQTPSHQVTQMGQEVILRCVPISNHLYFYWYRQILGQKVEFLVSFYNNEISEKSEIFDDQFSVERPDGSNFTLKIRSTKLEDSAMYFCASRGGTSLTHTQYFGPGTRLTVL.